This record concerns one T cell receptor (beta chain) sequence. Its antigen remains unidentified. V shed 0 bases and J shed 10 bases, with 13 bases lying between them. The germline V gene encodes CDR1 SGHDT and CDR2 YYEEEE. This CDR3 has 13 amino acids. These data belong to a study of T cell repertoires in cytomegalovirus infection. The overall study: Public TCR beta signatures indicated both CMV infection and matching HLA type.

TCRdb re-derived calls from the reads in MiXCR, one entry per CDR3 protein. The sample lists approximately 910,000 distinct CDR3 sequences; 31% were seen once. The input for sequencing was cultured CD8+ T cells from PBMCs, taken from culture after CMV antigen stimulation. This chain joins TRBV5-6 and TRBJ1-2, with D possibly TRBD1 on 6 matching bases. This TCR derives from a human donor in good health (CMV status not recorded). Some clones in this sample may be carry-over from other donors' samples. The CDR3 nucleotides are TGTGCCAGCAGCTTGGGACAGGACGGCGACTACACCTTC. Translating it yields CASSLGQDGDYTF.